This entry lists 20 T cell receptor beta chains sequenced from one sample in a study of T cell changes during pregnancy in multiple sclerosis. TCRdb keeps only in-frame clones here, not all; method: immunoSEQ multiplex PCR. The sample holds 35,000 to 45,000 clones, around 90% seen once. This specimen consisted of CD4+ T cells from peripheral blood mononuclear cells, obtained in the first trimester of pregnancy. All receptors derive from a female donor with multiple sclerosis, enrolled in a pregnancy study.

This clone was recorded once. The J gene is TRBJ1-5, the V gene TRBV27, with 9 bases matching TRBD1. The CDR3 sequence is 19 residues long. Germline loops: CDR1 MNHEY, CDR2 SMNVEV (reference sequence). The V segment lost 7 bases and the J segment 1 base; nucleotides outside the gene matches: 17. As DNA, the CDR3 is TGTGCCAGCATGGTATGGTTTCGGGACAGGGCGTTGAGCAATCAGCCCCAGCATTTT. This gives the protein CASMVWFRDRALSNQPQHF.

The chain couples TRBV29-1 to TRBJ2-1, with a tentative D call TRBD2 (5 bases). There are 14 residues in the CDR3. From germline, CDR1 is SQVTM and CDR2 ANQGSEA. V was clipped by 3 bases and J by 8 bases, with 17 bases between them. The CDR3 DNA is TGCAGCGTTGATAGTGGAGGCCCCGAGCATGAGCAGTTCTTC. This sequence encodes CSVDSGGPEHEQFF.

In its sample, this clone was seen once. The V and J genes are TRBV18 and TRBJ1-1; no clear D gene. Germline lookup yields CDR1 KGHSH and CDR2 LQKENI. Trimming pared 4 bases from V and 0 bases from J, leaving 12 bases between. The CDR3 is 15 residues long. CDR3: CASSLTPDMNTEAFF. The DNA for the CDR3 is TGTGCCAGCTCACTCACACCCGACATGAACACTGAAGCTTTCTTT.

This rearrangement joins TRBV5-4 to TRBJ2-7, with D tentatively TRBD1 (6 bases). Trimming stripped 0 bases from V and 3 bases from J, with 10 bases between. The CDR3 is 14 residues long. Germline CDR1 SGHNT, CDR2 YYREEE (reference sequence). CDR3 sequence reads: CASSLGGPGYEQYF. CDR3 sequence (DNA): TGTGCCAGCAGCTTGGGGGGGCCCGGCTACGAGCAGTACTTC.

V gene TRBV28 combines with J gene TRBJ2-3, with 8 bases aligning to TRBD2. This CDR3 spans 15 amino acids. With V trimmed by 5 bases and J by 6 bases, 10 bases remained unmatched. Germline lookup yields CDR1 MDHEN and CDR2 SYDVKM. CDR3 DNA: TGTGCCAGCAGTACCAGGCTAGCGGGTACGGATACGCAGTATTTT. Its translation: CASSTRLAGTDTQYF.

The DNA for the CDR3 is TGTGCCAGCAGCCCCGGACTAGCGGGGGAGGGGGTTCTGTTCTTC. Amino acids: CASSPGLAGEGVLFF. This chain uses TRBV9 with TRBJ2-1, with 13 nucleotides matching TRBD2. The CDR3 contains 15 residues. Germline V lookup: CDR1 SGDLS, CDR2 YYNGEE. With V trimmed by 4 bases and J by 15 bases, 13 bases remained unmatched.

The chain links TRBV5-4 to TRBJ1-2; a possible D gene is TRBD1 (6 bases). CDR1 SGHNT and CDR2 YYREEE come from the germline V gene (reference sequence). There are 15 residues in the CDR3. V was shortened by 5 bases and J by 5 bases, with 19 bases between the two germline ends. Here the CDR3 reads CASSPGGGAHYGYTF. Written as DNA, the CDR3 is TGTGCCAGCAGTCCGGGCGGGGGGGCCCATTATGGCTACACCTTC.

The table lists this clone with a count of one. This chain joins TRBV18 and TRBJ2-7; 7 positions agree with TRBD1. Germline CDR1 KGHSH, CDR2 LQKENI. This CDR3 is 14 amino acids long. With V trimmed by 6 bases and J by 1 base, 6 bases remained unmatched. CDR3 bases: TGTGCCAGCTCCCGGACAGGCGTATCCTACGAGCAGTACTTC. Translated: CASSRTGVSYEQYF.

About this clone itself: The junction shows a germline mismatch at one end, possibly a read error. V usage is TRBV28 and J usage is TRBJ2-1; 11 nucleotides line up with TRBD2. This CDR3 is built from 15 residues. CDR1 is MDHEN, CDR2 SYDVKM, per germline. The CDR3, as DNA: TGTGCCAGCAGTCCCGGCCTAGCGGGAGGCCCACCGGGCATCTTC. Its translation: CASSPGLAGGPPGIF.

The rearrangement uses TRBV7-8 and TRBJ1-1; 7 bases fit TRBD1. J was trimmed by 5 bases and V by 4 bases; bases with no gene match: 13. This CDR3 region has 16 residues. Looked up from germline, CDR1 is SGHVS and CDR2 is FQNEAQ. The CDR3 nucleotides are TGTGCCAGCAGCTCCGAAACTACAGGGGTTCGGACTGAAGCTTTCTTT. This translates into CASSSETTGVRTEAFF.

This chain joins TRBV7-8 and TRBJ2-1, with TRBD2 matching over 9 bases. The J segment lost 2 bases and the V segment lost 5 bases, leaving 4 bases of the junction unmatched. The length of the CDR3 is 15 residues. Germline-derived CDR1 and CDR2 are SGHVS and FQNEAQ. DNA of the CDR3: TGTGCCAGCAGCAAGACTAGCGGAGCCTACAATGAGCAGTTCTTC. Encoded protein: CASSKTSGAYNEQFF.

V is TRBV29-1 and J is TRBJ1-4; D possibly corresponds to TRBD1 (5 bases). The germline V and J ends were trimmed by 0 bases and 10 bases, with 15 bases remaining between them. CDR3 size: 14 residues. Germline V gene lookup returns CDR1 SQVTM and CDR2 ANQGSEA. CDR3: CSVEEGRVGGKLFF. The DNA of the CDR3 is TGCAGCGTTGAAGAGGGTCGGGTGGGGGGAAAACTGTTTTTT.

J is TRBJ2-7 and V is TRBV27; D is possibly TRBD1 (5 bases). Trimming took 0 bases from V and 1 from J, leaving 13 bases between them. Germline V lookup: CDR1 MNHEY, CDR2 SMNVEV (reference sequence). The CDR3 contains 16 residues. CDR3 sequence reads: CASSLSAGFTSYEQYF. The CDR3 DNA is TGTGCCAGCAGTTTATCGGCAGGGTTTACTTCCTACGAGCAGTACTTC.

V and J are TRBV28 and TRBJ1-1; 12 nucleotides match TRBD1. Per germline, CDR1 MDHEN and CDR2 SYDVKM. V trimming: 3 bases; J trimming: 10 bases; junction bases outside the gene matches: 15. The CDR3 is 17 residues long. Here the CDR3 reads CASSLASLGQGASRAFF. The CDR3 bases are TGTGCCAGCAGTTTGGCCTCATTGGGACAGGGGGCGTCAAGAGCTTTCTTT.

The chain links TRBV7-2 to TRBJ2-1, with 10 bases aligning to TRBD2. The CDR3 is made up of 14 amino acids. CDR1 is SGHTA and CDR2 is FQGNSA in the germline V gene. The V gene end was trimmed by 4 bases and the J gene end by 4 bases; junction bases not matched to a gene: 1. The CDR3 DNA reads TGTGCCAGCAGCTCGGGACTAGCGTACAATGAGCAGTTCTTC. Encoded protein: CASSSGLAYNEQFF.

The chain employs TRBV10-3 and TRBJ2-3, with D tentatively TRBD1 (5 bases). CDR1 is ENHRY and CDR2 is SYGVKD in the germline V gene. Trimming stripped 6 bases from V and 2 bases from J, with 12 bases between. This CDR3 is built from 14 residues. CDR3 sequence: CAISAGFLTDTQYF. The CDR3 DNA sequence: TGTGCCATCAGCGCAGGGTTCCTCACAGATACGCAGTATTTT.

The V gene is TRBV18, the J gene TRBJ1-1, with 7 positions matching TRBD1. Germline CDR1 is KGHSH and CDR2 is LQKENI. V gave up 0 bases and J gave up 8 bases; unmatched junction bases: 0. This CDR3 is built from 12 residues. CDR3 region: CASSPPDREAFF. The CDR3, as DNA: TGTGCCAGCTCACCACCGGACAGGGAAGCTTTCTTT. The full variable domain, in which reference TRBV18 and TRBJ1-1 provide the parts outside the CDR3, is NAGVMQNPRHLVRRRGQEARLRCSPMKGHSHVYWYRQLPEEGLKFMVYLQKENIIDESGMPKERFSAEFPKEGPSILRIQQVVRGDSAAYFCASSPPDREAFFGQGTRLTVV.

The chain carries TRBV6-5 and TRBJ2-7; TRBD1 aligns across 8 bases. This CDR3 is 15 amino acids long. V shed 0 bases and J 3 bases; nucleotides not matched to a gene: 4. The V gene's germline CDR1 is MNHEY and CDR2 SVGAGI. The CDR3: CASSYSVTGVYEQYF. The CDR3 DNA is TGTGCCAGCAGTTACTCCGTGACAGGGGTCTACGAGCAGTACTTC.

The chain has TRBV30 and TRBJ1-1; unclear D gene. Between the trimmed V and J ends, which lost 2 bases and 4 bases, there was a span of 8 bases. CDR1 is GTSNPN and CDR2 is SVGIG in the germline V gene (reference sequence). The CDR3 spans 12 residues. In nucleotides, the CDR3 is TGTGCCTGGAGTCGCCAGCGCACTGAAGCTTTCTTT. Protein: CAWSRQRTEAFF.

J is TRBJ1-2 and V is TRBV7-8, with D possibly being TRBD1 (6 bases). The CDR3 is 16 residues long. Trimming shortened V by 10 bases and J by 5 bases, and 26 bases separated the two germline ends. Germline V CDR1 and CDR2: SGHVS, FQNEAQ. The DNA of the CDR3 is TGTGCCACCCATCCGGACAGAAACCCTACGATATATGGCTACACCTTC. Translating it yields CATHPDRNPTIYGYTF.